Listed below are T cell receptor beta chains from one sample, sequenced in a study of Ad26.COV2.S vaccination and SARS-CoV-2 variants. Data came from immunoSEQ multiplex PCR; TCRdb stores just in-frame clones and leaves some out. Of some 290,000 clones listed, roughly 80% are singletons. The starting material was peripheral blood, obtained in a trial of Ad26.COV2.S vaccine versus placebo. These receptors came from a person aged 18-65 years who received the Ad26.COV2.S COVID-19 vaccine or a placebo. Each CDR3 is given with its conserved first and last residue. Each record gives: V gene, J gene, clone size, D gene, CDR3 protein, CDR3 DNA. D genes are given only for firm matches. Only part of the rows carry a size: once, few, many, or a class if the clone is expanded.

v_gene: TRBV5-8
j_gene: TRBJ2-2
abundance: -
d_gene: TRBD2
CDR3aa: CASRAGAGTGELFF
CDR3nt: TGTGCCAGCAGAGCGGGGGCGGGCACCGGGGAGCTGTTTTTT

v_gene: TRBV10-3
j_gene: TRBJ2-5
abundance: once
d_gene: -
CDR3aa: CAISESLETQYF
CDR3nt: TGTGCCATCAGTGAGTCTTTGGAGACCCAGTACTTC

v_gene: TRBV7-9
j_gene: TRBJ2-2
abundance: -
d_gene: -
CDR3aa: CASSSSTGNTGELFF
CDR3nt: TGTGCCAGCAGCTCCTCGACAGGGAACACCGGGGAGCTGTTTTTT

v_gene: TRBV2
j_gene: TRBJ2-5
abundance: -
d_gene: -
CDR3aa: CASSESPETQYF
CDR3nt: TGTGCCAGCAGTGAATCCCCAGAGACCCAGTACTTC

v_gene: TRBV28
j_gene: TRBJ1-5
abundance: -
d_gene: -
CDR3aa: CASSPSRGNQPQHF
CDR3nt: TGTGCCAGCAGCCCATCCCGGGGGAATCAGCCCCAGCATTTT

v_gene: TRBV7-8
j_gene: TRBJ2-6
abundance: -
d_gene: -
CDR3aa: CASSLTPGQTNPGANVLTF
CDR3nt: TGTGCCAGCAGCTTAACACCTGGACAGACTAACCCTGGGGCCAACGTCCTGACTTTC

v_gene: TRBV24-1
j_gene: TRBJ2-3
abundance: -
d_gene: -
CDR3aa: CATSDFTQGADTQYF
CDR3nt: TGTGCCACCAGTGATTTCACACAGGGTGCAGATACGCAGTATTTT

v_gene: TRBV5-4
j_gene: TRBJ1-4
abundance: -
d_gene: -
CDR3aa: CASSRARGSGKLFF
CDR3nt: TGTGCCAGCAGCCGAGCAAGGGGTAGCGGAAAACTGTTTTTT

v_gene: TRBV18
j_gene: TRBJ2-5
abundance: -
d_gene: TRBD1
CDR3aa: CASSRTDEGQGIRETQYF
CDR3nt: TGTGCCAGCTCCCGCACCGATGAAGGACAGGGGATACGGGAGACCCAGTACTTC

v_gene: TRBV2
j_gene: TRBJ2-2
abundance: -
d_gene: -
CDR3aa: CASRGEITAGELFF
CDR3nt: TGTGCCAGCAGGGGGGAAATTACGGCCGGGGAGCTGTTTTTT

v_gene: TRBV4-1
j_gene: TRBJ1-2
abundance: once
d_gene: -
CDR3aa: CASSQESLGRGYTF
CDR3nt: TGCGCCAGCAGCCAAGAGTCCCTGGGACGGGGCTACACCTTC

v_gene: TRBV3-1/TRBV3-2
j_gene: TRBJ2-7
abundance: few
d_gene: TRBD1
CDR3aa: CASSQAGGIGSYEQYF
CDR3nt: TGTGCCAGCAGCCAAGCAGGGGGAATCGGCTCCTACGAGCAGTACTTC

v_gene: TRBV27
j_gene: TRBJ1-2
abundance: -
d_gene: -
CDR3aa: CATPGYTF
CDR3nt: TGTGCCACGCCTGGCTACACCTTC

v_gene: TRBV5-6
j_gene: TRBJ2-5
abundance: -
d_gene: -
CDR3aa: CASSRLVKETQYF
CDR3nt: TGTGCCAGCAGCCGGCTGGTCAAAGAGACCCAGTACTTC

v_gene: TRBV11-2
j_gene: TRBJ1-2
abundance: -
d_gene: -
CDR3aa: CASSPVGVNYGYTF
CDR3nt: TGTGCCAGCAGCCCCGTGGGGGTAAACTATGGCTACACCTTC

v_gene: TRBV5-5
j_gene: TRBJ1-3
abundance: -
d_gene: -
CDR3aa: CASSLTSSGNTIYF
CDR3nt: TGTGCCAGCAGCTTGACAAGCTCTGGAAACACCATATATTTT

v_gene: TRBV28
j_gene: TRBJ1-1
abundance: -
d_gene: TRBD1
CDR3aa: CASSLGTGIMNTEAFF
CDR3nt: TGTGCCAGCAGTTTGGGGACAGGAATCATGAACACTGAAGCTTTCTTT

v_gene: TRBV13
j_gene: TRBJ2-1
abundance: -
d_gene: TRBD2
CDR3aa: CASSPTPSGGYNEQFF
CDR3nt: TGTGCCAGCAGCCCTACCCCTAGCGGGGGCTACAATGAGCAGTTCTTC

v_gene: TRBV7-8
j_gene: TRBJ2-1
abundance: -
d_gene: TRBD2
CDR3aa: CASSSQTSGGSNEQFF
CDR3nt: TGTGCCAGCAGCTCTCAGACTAGCGGGGGTTCCAATGAGCAGTTCTTC

v_gene: TRBV3-1/TRBV3-2
j_gene: TRBJ2-1
abundance: -
d_gene: -
CDR3aa: CASSPTRSSYNEQFF
CDR3nt: TGTGCCAGCAGCCCTACTAGGAGCTCCTACAATGAGCAGTTCTTC

v_gene: TRBV9
j_gene: TRBJ1-2
abundance: once
d_gene: -
CDR3aa: CASSVVVRGRGGGYTF
CDR3nt: TGTGCCAGCAGCGTAGTGGTTCGAGGGAGGGGTGGTGGCTACACCTTC

v_gene: TRBV19
j_gene: TRBJ2-2
abundance: once
d_gene: -
CDR3aa: CASSKWGAGTGELFF
CDR3nt: TGTGCCAGTAGTAAATGGGGTGCGGGCACCGGGGAGCTGTTTTTT

v_gene: TRBV5-4
j_gene: TRBJ1-4
abundance: -
d_gene: -
CDR3aa: CASSLDPRSGRVEKLFF
CDR3nt: TGTGCCAGCAGCTTGGACCCTCGGTCAGGGAGGGTTGAAAAACTGTTTTTT

v_gene: TRBV10-3
j_gene: TRBJ2-1
abundance: -
d_gene: TRBD2
CDR3aa: CAISGASYNEQFF
CDR3nt: TGTGCCATTAGCGGGGCCTCCTACAATGAGCAGTTCTTC

v_gene: TRBV6-5
j_gene: TRBJ2-5
abundance: -
d_gene: -
CDR3aa: CATRTETQYF
CDR3nt: TGTGCCACAAGGACCGAGACCCAGTACTTC

v_gene: TRBV6-4
j_gene: TRBJ1-1
abundance: -
d_gene: -
CDR3aa: CATASDRGTEAFF
CDR3nt: TGTGCCACTGCCTCCGACCGCGGCACTGAAGCTTTCTTT

v_gene: TRBV6-4
j_gene: TRBJ1-5
abundance: -
d_gene: -
CDR3aa: CARSEGFWPQHF
CDR3nt: TGTGCCCGCTCGGAGGGGTTTTGGCCCCAGCATTTT

v_gene: TRBV7-6
j_gene: TRBJ1-6
abundance: few
d_gene: -
CDR3aa: CASSLYRDSPLHF
CDR3nt: TGTGCCAGCAGCTTATACAGGGATTCACCCCTCCACTTT

v_gene: TRBV14
j_gene: TRBJ1-1
abundance: -
d_gene: -
CDR3aa: CASSQVTVGEAFF
CDR3nt: TGTGCCAGCAGCCAAGTCACGGTGGGGGAAGCTTTCTTT

v_gene: TRBV18
j_gene: TRBJ2-7
abundance: -
d_gene: -
CDR3aa: CASSPVGGASSYEQYF
CDR3nt: TGTGCCAGCTCACCAGTAGGCGGGGCGAGCTCCTACGAGCAGTACTTC

v_gene: TRBV6-5
j_gene: TRBJ2-3
abundance: -
d_gene: -
CDR3aa: CASGTDSSTDTQYF
CDR3nt: TGTGCCAGCGGGACGGACTCTAGCACAGATACGCAGTATTTT

v_gene: TRBV28
j_gene: TRBJ2-6
abundance: -
d_gene: TRBD2
CDR3aa: CASSLLSGGASGANVLTF
CDR3nt: TGTGCCAGCAGTTTATTAAGCGGGGGGGCCTCTGGGGCCAACGTCCTGACTTTC

v_gene: TRBV7-6
j_gene: TRBJ1-2
abundance: -
d_gene: -
CDR3aa: CASSLMAGEFDYTF
CDR3nt: TGTGCCAGCAGCTTAATGGCAGGGGAGTTTGACTACACCTTC

v_gene: TRBV5-1
j_gene: TRBJ2-3
abundance: -
d_gene: -
CDR3aa: CASSLFGTQSTDTQYF
CDR3nt: TGCGCCAGCAGCTTGTTCGGGACCCAAAGCACAGATACGCAGTATTTT

v_gene: TRBV5-6
j_gene: TRBJ1-2
abundance: -
d_gene: -
CDR3aa: CASSLTTTNYGYTF
CDR3nt: TGTGCCAGCAGCTTGACTACGACTAACTATGGCTACACCTTC

v_gene: TRBV2
j_gene: TRBJ2-3
abundance: -
d_gene: -
CDR3aa: CASSEAGLRTDTQYF
CDR3nt: TGTGCCAGCAGTGAAGCTGGGCTTCGCACAGATACGCAGTATTTT